This TCR beta chain emerged from a study of T cell responses to AZD1222 COVID-19 vaccine. A few counts support this clone. Its antigen remains unknown. The CDR3 totals 13 residues. V was pared by 7 bases and J by 0 bases, with 7 bases between. Looked up from germline, CDR1 is SNHLY and CDR2 is FYNNEI. This table comes from immunoSEQ multiplex PCR, and its TCRdb copy is limited to in-frame clones, with some not included. The table includes around 130,000 clones, 90% to 95% detected once. Study-wide results and limits: Spike-specific TCR breadth and depth grew following two AZD1222 doses. Only five to seven AZD1222 recipients were seropositive at baseline.

The material was peripheral blood, obtained on day 0 of AZD1222 vaccination. The receptor was derived from an adult in good health. The chain carries TRBV2 and TRBJ1-5; D gene uncertain. CDR3 residues: CASKRDSNQPQHF. DNA of the CDR3: TGTGCCAGCAAGCGAGATAGCAATCAGCCCCAGCATTTT.